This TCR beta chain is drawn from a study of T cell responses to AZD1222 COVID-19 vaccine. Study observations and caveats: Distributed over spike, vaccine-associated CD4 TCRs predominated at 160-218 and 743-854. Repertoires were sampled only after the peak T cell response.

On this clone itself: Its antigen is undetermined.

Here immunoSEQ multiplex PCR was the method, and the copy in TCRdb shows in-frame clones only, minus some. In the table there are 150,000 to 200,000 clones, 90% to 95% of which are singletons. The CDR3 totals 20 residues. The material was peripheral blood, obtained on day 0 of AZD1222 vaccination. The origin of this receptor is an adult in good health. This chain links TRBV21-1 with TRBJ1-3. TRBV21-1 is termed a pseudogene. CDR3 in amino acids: CASSKFAGRGRNKTGNTIYF. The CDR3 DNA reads TGTGCCAGCAGCAAATTCGCGGGACGCGGCCGCAACAAAACTGGAAACACCATATATTTT.